The 13 T cell receptor beta chains below all came from one sample that was sequenced in a study of post-analysis software for immune sequencing data. The study's findings and limits: Among five TRBV segments more frequent in patients than controls were TRBV5-6, TRBV5-1 and TRBV20-1.

These receptors have no known antigen. Unique-molecular-identifier-tagged TCR beta cDNA libraries were used. TCRdb used MiXCR to reprocess the PCR reads, holding one entry per CDR3 protein. The data hold about 200,000 distinct CDR3 sequences, with around 30% observed a single time. Sequenced material: blood. These receptors were taken from a girl aged 2 to 17 with multiple sclerosis.

The chain employs TRBV2 and TRBJ2-7; TRBD1 agrees at 7 bases. Germline V gene sequence: CDR1 SNHLY, CDR2 FYNNEI. The CDR3 has 13 amino acids. Losses at the gene ends were 5 bases for V and 6 bases for J; bases not matched to a gene: 7. Here the CDR3 DNA reads TGTGCCAGCAGTCTAGGGACAGTGGGCGAGCAGTACTTC. This sequence encodes CASSLGTVGEQYF. The variable domain in full, with the rest retrieved from reference TRBV2 and TRBJ2-7, is EPEVTQTPSHQVTQMGQEVILRCVPISNHLYFYWYRQILGQKVEFLVSFYNNEISEKSEIFDDQFSVERPDGSNFTLKIRSTKLEDSAMYFCASSLGTVGEQYFGPGTRLTVT.

This clonotype was found once. V is TRBV5-1 and J is TRBJ2-5, with 10 bases matching TRBD2. V lost 3 bases to trimming and J lost 11 bases; unmatched junction nucleotides: 10. The CDR3 has 14 amino acids. Germline V gene data show CDR1 as SGHRS and CDR2 as YFSETQ. The DNA of the CDR3 is TGCGCCAGCAGCTCCAGCGGGGGGGCATTTGAGCAGTACTTC. Translation gives CASSSSGGAFEQYF.

V gene TRBV9 combines with J gene TRBJ1-1, with a tentative D call TRBD1 (5 bases). Looked up from germline, CDR1 is SGDLS and CDR2 is YYNGEE. The V gene lost 0 bases and the J gene lost 3 bases, with 12 bases spanning the gap. The CDR3 sequence is 15 residues long. The CDR3 is CASSVVPGPYTEAFF. The CDR3 DNA sequence: TGTGCCAGCAGCGTAGTTCCGGGACCATACACTGAAGCTTTCTTT.

This chain links TRBV5-1 with TRBJ2-3; TRBD2 agrees at 10 bases. This CDR3 is 15 amino acids long. Unmatched junction bases numbered 4, after V lost 2 bases and J lost 4 bases. The germline V gene encodes CDR1 SGHRS and CDR2 YFSETQ. The CDR3 DNA is TGCGCCAGCAGCTTCGGGAGCGGGGGGGCAGATACGCAGTATTTT. Translating gives CASSFGSGGADTQYF.

This clonotype came up once. This chain connects TRBV20-1 to TRBJ1-1; no clear D gene. Trimming left V 3 bases short and J 6 bases short, with 14 bases between. CDR3 length equals 13 residues. Per the germline V gene, CDR1 is DFQATT and CDR2 is SNEGSKA (reference sequence). This CDR3 is CSARDGLRAEAFF. The CDR3 DNA reads TGCAGTGCTAGGGACGGTCTTAGGGCTGAAGCTTTCTTT.

This clonotype was recorded once. A much bigger clone sits one base away, suggesting this may be a read error. The rearrangement uses TRBV6-5 and TRBJ1-5; TRBD1 might be the D (5 bases). The CDR3 is 14 residues long. Per germline, CDR1 MNHEY and CDR2 SVGAGI. In DNA form, the CDR3 reads TGTGCCAGCAGTTCCCCGGGACTGAATCAGCCCCGGCATTTT. It codes for CASSSPGLNQPRHF.

This clonotype showed up many times. This chain joins TRBV12-3 or TRBV12-4 and TRBJ2-5; no clear D gene. The CDR3 has 11 amino acids. V lost 7 bases to trimming and J lost 3 bases, with 6 bases between them. The chain's CDR3 is CASTIKETQYF. The CDR3 DNA follows: TGTGCCAGCACGATTAAAGAGACCCAGTACTTC.

This clonotype was observed once. A read error may produce the germline difference seen at one junction end. The V and J genes are TRBV20-1 and TRBJ2-7; the D is unclear. The CDR3 consists of 12 residues. Germline V gene lookup returns CDR1 DFQATT and CDR2 SNEGSKA (reference sequence). CDR3 loop: CSARGSWGEQYF. The CDR3, as DNA: TGCAGTGCGAGAGGATCATGGGGCGAGCAGTACTTC.

Details on this clonotype: A much more abundant neighbour one base away suggests this may be a read error. The V and J genes are TRBV20-1 and TRBJ2-1; 10 nucleotides match TRBD1. The CDR3 length is 14 residues. The germline V gene encodes CDR1 DFQATT and CDR2 SNEGSKA (reference sequence). V gave up 2 bases and J gave up 10 bases; unmatched junction bases: 8. CDR3 protein: CSARKGDRGYEQFF. The CDR3 DNA sequence: TGCAGTGCTAGAAAAGGGGACAGGGGTTACGAGCAGTTCTTC.

This clonotype showed up just once. V gene TRBV5-1 combines with J gene TRBJ1-2; weak D call: TRBD1 (6 bases). The CDR3 has 14 amino acids. Per germline, CDR1 SGHRS and CDR2 YFSETQ. Trimming shortened V by 1 base and J by 4 bases, and 11 bases separated the two germline ends. The CDR3 here is CASSLRQDGYGYTF. The DNA of the CDR3 is TGCGCCAGCAGCTTGAGACAGGATGGCTATGGCTACACCTTC. The full variable domain, in which reference TRBV5-1 and TRBJ1-2 provide the parts outside the CDR3, is KAGVTQTPRYLIKTRGQQVTLSCSPISGHRSVSWYQQTPGQGLQFLFEYFSETQRNKGNFPGRFSGRQFSNSRSEMNVSTLELGDSALYLCASSLRQDGYGYTFGSGTRLTVV.

This clonotype was seen ten or more times. The genes are TRBV3-1 and TRBJ2-5, with 8 bases aligning to TRBD2. The CDR3 runs 17 residues. The V segment lost 0 bases and the J segment 5 bases; nucleotides outside the gene matches: 11. The germline CDR1 and CDR2 sequences are LGHDT and YNNKEL (reference sequence). In nucleotides, the CDR3 is TGTGCCAGCAGCCAAGATTTTCGTCGCGGGAGGTGGGAGACCCAGTACTTC. Translation: CASSQDFRRGRWETQYF.

This clonotype was seen only once. The V call is TRBV5-6, the J call TRBJ1-6; the D gene is possibly TRBD1 (6 bases). V was pared by 4 bases and J by 10 bases, with 24 bases between. CDR3 size: 17 residues. Germline-derived CDR1 and CDR2 are SGHDT and YYEEEE. CDR3 protein: CASSRGPGTRKASPLHF. CDR3 nucleotide sequence: TGTGCCAGCAGCCGCGGGCCCGGGACACGCAAAGCCTCACCCCTCCACTTT.

Concerning this clonotype: Given a much more abundant clone one base away, this may be a read error. V usage is TRBV29-1 and J usage is TRBJ1-1, with TRBD1 matching 8 bases. The V segment lost 6 bases and the J segment 5 bases; nucleotides outside the gene matches: 8. The CDR3 contains 13 residues. CDR1 is SQVTM and CDR2 is ANQGSEA in the germline V gene. The CDR3 nucleotides read TGCAGCGTCCTGGACAGGGCCGAAACTGAAGCTTTCTTT. Translating it yields CSVLDRAETEAFF.